This TCR beta chain is drawn from a study of blood T cell repertoires in COVID-19. Study as a whole: From T cells, B-cell-depleted T cells, or PBMCs came the material, which was cDNA or gDNA.

Participants were aged about 18 to 89 years from 20 to 30 US areas. Original processing methods: Nucleated cell number was recorded as an estimate derived from reference gene primer amplification. Libraries were prepared by immunoSEQ multiplex PCR; TCRdb keeps only in-frame clonotypes and omits some of them. V, J and clone size are taken as reported in that table, and D and trimming were inferred from the DNA itself. The sample has a few hundred thousand clones; about nine tenths are singletons. Sequences were obtained from PBMCs or T cells enriched from blood (not recorded which). The TCR originated in a woman aged 55 to 70 who had recovered from COVID-19.

The CDR3 DNA is TGTGCCAGCAGTAAGGGACAACGACTCAATCAGCCCCAGCATTTT. It yields the protein CASSKGQRLNQPQHF. This chain connects TRBV6-2 or TRBV6-3 to TRBJ1-5; D may be TRBD1 (6 bases). The V end was cut by 5 bases, the J end by 3 bases, with 14 bases between. Germline CDR1 is MNHEY and CDR2 is SVGEGT. This CDR3 is 15 amino acids long.